These T cell receptor beta chains were read from a single sample in a study of T cell responses to AZD1222 COVID-19 vaccine. Clones were sequenced by immunoSEQ multiplex PCR, and TCRdb holds only the in-frame ones, with some missing. The sample lists over 150,000 clones; around nine tenths were seen once. This sample comprised peripheral blood, obtained on day 0 of AZD1222 vaccination. The receptors shown here come from an adult in good health. Both conserved end residues are part of each CDR3. D genes are given only for firm matches. For some rows the clone size is stated as once, few or many, or as a class when expanded; others skip it.

v_call	clone_size	d_call	j_call	cdr3_aa	cdr3_nt
TRBV7-3	-	-	TRBJ2-3	CASSSPSASTDTQYF	TGTGCCAGCAGCTCGCCTAGCGCTAGCACAGATACGCAGTATTTT
TRBV27	many	TRBD1	TRBJ2-7	CASGLGQGSYEQYF	TGTGCCAGCGGGCTTGGACAGGGTTCCTACGAGCAGTACTTC
TRBV10-3	-	TRBD2	TRBJ2-1	CAISAATSGKYNEQFF	TGTGCCATCAGTGCAGCGACTAGCGGGAAATACAATGAGCAGTTCTTC
TRBV7-9	few	TRBD1	TRBJ2-7	CASSGWDRAAYEQYF	TGTGCCAGCAGCGGGTGGGACAGGGCGGCCTACGAGCAGTACTTC
TRBV5-6	-	-	TRBJ1-3	CASSLVSRGDTIYF	TGTGCCAGCAGCTTGGTTTCACGCGGGGACACCATATATTTT
TRBV27	-	-	TRBJ2-3	CASSLGVTDTQYF	TGTGCCAGCAGTTTGGGAGTCACAGATACGCAGTATTTT
TRBV7-2	-	TRBD1	TRBJ2-7	CASSTRTGNYEQYF	TGTGCCAGCAGCACTCGGACAGGCAACTACGAGCAGTACTTC
TRBV10-1	-	TRBD2	TRBJ2-5	CASSESGGEETQYF	TGCGCCAGCAGTGAGTCGGGGGGGGAAGAGACCCAGTACTTC
TRBV7-8	-	TRBD2	TRBJ2-7	CASSLNWITSGRSYEQYF	TGTGCCAGCAGCTTAAATTGGATAACAAGCGGGAGATCCTACGAGCAGTACTTC
TRBV5-5	few	TRBD2	TRBJ2-6	CASSLAGGGISSGANVLTF	TGTGCCAGCAGCTTGGCCGGCGGGGGGATTTCCTCTGGGGCCAACGTCCTGACTTTC
TRBV7-9	once	TRBD1	TRBJ2-5	CASIGTAQETQYF	TGTGCCAGCATCGGGACAGCGCAAGAGACCCAGTACTTC
TRBV10-2	-	-	TRBJ1-2	CASSEDELYGYTF	TGCGCCAGCAGTGAAGACGAACTCTATGGCTACACCTTC
TRBV18	-	TRBD2	TRBJ2-3	CASSPSGGADTQYF	TGTGCCAGCTCACCTAGCGGGGGGGCTGATACGCAGTATTTT
TRBV28	-	TRBD1	TRBJ1-5	CASSLYWTGKNQPQHF	TGTGCCAGCAGTTTATATTGGACAGGGAAAAATCAGCCCCAGCATTTT
TRBV4-2	-	-	TRBJ1-5	CASSQDSANGQPQHF	TGTGCCAGCAGCCAAGATTCAGCGAATGGCCAGCCCCAGCATTTT
TRBV10-2	-	-	TRBJ1-1	CASSEPGIQAFF	TGCGCCAGCAGTGAGCCGGGAATTCAGGCTTTCTTT
TRBV28	-	-	TRBJ1-3	CASSFQGRNTIYF	TGTGCCAGCAGTTTCCAGGGTAGAAACACCATATATTTT
TRBV18	-	TRBD1	TRBJ1-3	CASSRGTGAGNTIYF	TGTGCCAGCTCCCGCGGGACAGGGGCTGGAAACACCATATATTTT
TRBV5-1	-	-	TRBJ2-6	CASSFLPGATSGANVLTF	TGCGCCAGCAGCTTTTTGCCGGGCGCGACCTCTGGGGCCAACGTCCTGACTTTC
TRBV3-1/TRBV3-2	-	-	TRBJ2-2	CASSHDGGPGELFF	TGTGCCAGCAGCCATGACGGGGGGCCCGGGGAGCTGTTTTTT